These 7 T cell receptor beta chains were all obtained from the same sample, sequenced in a study of blood T cell repertoires in COVID-19. This table comes from immunoSEQ multiplex PCR, and its TCRdb copy is limited to in-frame clones, with some not included. The data hold over 90,000 clones, with around 87% observed a single time. Sequenced material: peripheral blood. The origin of the receptors is a human donor in a cohort sampled during active COVID-19.

This clone was seen once. V and J are TRBV10-3 and TRBJ2-2; 8 nucleotides align to TRBD2. This CDR3 has 15 amino acids. V lost 3 bases to trimming and J lost 7 bases; unmatched junction nucleotides: 7. Per germline, CDR1 ENHRY and CDR2 SYGVKD. CDR3 in amino acids: CAISDAGRADGELFF. The CDR3 region has the DNA TGTGCCATCAGTGACGCCGGGAGGGCCGACGGGGAGCTGTTTTTT.

This rearrangement joins TRBV4-2 to TRBJ1-2; 10 nucleotides agree with TRBD1. V shed 1 base, J shed 5 bases, and the junction held 4 bases outside the gene matches. Germline V gives CDR1 LGHNA, CDR2 YNFKEQ. There are 15 residues in the CDR3. Written as DNA, the CDR3 is TGTGCCAGCAGCCAAGGGACAGGGGGTGGGTATGGCTACACCTTC. Translation: CASSQGTGGGYGYTF.

This clone occurred a few times. The chain carries TRBV6-2 or TRBV6-3 and TRBJ2-1; a possible D gene is TRBD2 (5 bases). The CDR3 runs 13 residues. V lost 5 bases and J 8 bases, leaving 13 bases between the germline ends. CDR1 MNHEY and CDR2 SVGEGT come from the germline V gene. For the CDR3, the DNA is TGTGCCAGCAGTCAAACTAGGTTGGATGAGCAGTTCTTC. Amino acid sequence: CASSQTRLDEQFF.

The V gene is TRBV6-5, the J gene TRBJ1-2; maybe TRBD1 (6 bases). Germline V gene lookup returns CDR1 MNHEY and CDR2 SVGAGI. The CDR3 contains 13 residues. Trimming removed 10 bases at V and 8 bases at J, with 20 bases between. The CDR3 loop is CATRPGGAGGYTF. In DNA, the CDR3 is TGTGCCACCCGACCCGGGGGGGCGGGGGGCTACACCTTC.

V gene TRBV6-1 combines with J gene TRBJ2-3, with 8 bases that match TRBD2. J was trimmed by 1 base and V by 3 bases; bases with no gene match: 0. This CDR3 region has 14 residues. Germline loops: CDR1 MNHNS, CDR2 SASEGT. The CDR3 nucleotides read TGTGCCAGCAGTGATAGCGGGGGCACAGATACGCAGTATTTT. Amino acid sequence: CASSDSGGTDTQYF.

The V and J genes are TRBV7-6 and TRBJ1-1, with 9 bases aligning to TRBD1. From germline, CDR1 is SGHVS and CDR2 FNYEAQ. The CDR3 is 13 amino acids. Germline trimming cut 6 bases from V and 6 bases from J; bases unmatched to any gene: 5. CDR3 DNA sequence: TGTGCCAGCAGTAGGGACAGGGAAGCTGAAGCTTTCTTT. Amino acid sequence: CASSRDREAEAFF.

This chain uses TRBV11-2 with TRBJ1-2; 7 nucleotides align to TRBD1. V dropped 2 bases and J dropped 8; count of bases not matched to a gene: 11. This CDR3 has 15 amino acids. Germline V lookup: CDR1 SGHAT, CDR2 FQNNGV. The CDR3 DNA follows: TGTGCCAGCAGCTTAACAGGGGACCCTATGACGGGCTACACCTTC. Translated, it gives CASSLTGDPMTGYTF.